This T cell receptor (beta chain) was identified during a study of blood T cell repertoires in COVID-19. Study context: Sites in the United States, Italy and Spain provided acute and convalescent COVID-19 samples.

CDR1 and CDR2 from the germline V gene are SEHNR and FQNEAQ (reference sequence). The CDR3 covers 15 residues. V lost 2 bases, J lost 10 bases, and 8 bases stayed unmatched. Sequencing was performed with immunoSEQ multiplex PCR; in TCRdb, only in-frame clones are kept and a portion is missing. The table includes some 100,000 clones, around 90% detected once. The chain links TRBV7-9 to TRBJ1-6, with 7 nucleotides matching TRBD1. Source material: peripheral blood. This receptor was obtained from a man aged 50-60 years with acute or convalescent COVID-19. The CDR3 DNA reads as TGTGCCAGCAGCTTAACAGGGGACAGCGGCTCACCCCTCCACTTT. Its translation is CASSLTGDSGSPLHF.